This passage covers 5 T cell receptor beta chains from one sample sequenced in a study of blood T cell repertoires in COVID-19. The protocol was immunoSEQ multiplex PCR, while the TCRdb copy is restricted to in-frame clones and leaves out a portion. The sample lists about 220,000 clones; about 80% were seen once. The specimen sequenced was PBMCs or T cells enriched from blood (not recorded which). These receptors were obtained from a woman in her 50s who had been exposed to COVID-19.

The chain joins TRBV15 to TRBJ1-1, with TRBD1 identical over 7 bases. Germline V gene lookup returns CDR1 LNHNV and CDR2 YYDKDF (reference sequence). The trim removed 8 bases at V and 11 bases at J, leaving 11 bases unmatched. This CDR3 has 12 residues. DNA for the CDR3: TGTGCCACCCCCCCTCGACAGGGACGGGCTTTCTTT. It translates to CATPPRQGRAFF.

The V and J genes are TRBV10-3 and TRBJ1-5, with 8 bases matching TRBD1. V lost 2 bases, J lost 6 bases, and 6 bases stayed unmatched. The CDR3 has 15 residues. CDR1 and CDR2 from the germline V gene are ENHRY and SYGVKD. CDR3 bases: TGTGCCATCAGTGAGGGGGACAGGCGGGGTCAGCCCCAGCATTTT. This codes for CAISEGDRRGQPQHF.

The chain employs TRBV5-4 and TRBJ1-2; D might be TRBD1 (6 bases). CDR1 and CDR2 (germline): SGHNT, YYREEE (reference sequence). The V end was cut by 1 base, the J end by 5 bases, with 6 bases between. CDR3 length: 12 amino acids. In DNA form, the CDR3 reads TGTGCCAGCAGCTTGCAGGGGTATGGCTACACCTTC. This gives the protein CASSLQGYGYTF.

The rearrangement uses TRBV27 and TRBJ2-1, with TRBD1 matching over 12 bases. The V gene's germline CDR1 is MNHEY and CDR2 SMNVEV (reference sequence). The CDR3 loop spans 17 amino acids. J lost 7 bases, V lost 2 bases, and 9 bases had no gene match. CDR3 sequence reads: CASSLNRGTGGRNEQFF. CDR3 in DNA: TGTGCCAGCAGTTTAAACCGGGGGACAGGGGGCAGGAATGAGCAGTTCTTC.

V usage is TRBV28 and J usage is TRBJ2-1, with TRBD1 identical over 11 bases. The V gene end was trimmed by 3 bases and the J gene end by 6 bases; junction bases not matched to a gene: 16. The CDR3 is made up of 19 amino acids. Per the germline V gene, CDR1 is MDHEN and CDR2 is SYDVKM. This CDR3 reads CASSFRKGSGTGGFNEQFF. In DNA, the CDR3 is TGTGCCAGCAGTTTTAGGAAAGGGTCGGGGACAGGGGGATTCAATGAGCAGTTCTTC.